This is a list of T cell receptor beta chains from one sample in a study of blood T cells in healthy people across ages. TCRdb ran MiXCR on the 5' RACE reads and lists one entry per CDR3 protein. The sample carries over 950,000 distinct CDR3 sequences, less than 45% recorded once. The specimen sequenced was blood. The receptors were gathered from a man aged 18 to 29 in good health. Each CDR3 is given with its conserved first and last residue. D genes are given only for firm matches. Where a row states a size, it is once, few, many or the class of an expanded clone; other rows omit it.

clone_size: few; d_call: TRBD1; j_call: TRBJ2-1; v_call: TRBV12-3/TRBV12-4; cdr3_aa: CASSRTGAPNEQFF; cdr3_nt: TGTGCCAGCAGCAGAACAGGGGCCCCAAATGAGCAGTTCTTC
clone_size: many; d_call: .; j_call: TRBJ1-2; v_call: TRBV20-1; cdr3_aa: CSARDNRQQDYGYTF; cdr3_nt: TGCAGTGCTAGAGATAATAGGCAGCAAGACTATGGCTACACCTTC
clone_size: .; d_call: .; j_call: TRBJ2-4; v_call: TRBV12-3/TRBV12-4; cdr3_aa: CASSFVAALAKNIQYF; cdr3_nt: TGTGCCAGCAGTTTTGTGGCAGCCCTAGCCAAAAACATTCAGTACTTC
clone_size: .; d_call: TRBD1; j_call: TRBJ1-5; v_call: TRBV27; cdr3_aa: CASSLTPAGQVNQPQHF; cdr3_nt: TGTGCCAGCAGTCTCACCCCTGCGGGACAGGTAAATCAGCCCCAGCATTTT
clone_size: few; d_call: .; j_call: TRBJ2-3; v_call: TRBV15; cdr3_aa: CATSRTPSGLKDTQYF; cdr3_nt: TGTGCCACCAGCAGAACACCCTCGGGGCTCAAAGATACGCAGTATTTT
clone_size: few; d_call: .; j_call: TRBJ1-2; v_call: TRBV7-2; cdr3_aa: CASSLGKGDTYGYTF; cdr3_nt: TGTGCCAGCAGCTTAGGGAAGGGCGATACCTATGGCTACACCTTC
clone_size: .; d_call: .; j_call: TRBJ2-5; v_call: TRBV9; cdr3_aa: CASTSLFQETQYF; cdr3_nt: TGTGCCAGCACCTCCCTCTTCCAAGAGACCCAGTACTTC
clone_size: .; d_call: .; j_call: TRBJ1-4; v_call: TRBV6-6; cdr3_aa: CASSYGSNEKLFF; cdr3_nt: TGTGCCAGCAGTTACGGCTCTAATGAAAAACTGTTTTTT
clone_size: .; d_call: .; j_call: TRBJ1-2; v_call: TRBV27; cdr3_aa: CASSPLRDEAYYGYTF; cdr3_nt: TGTGCCAGCAGTCCGCTCCGGGACGAAGCTTACTATGGCTACACCTTC
clone_size: many; d_call: .; j_call: TRBJ1-2; v_call: TRBV7-2; cdr3_aa: CASSLNFGHNYGYTF; cdr3_nt: TGTGCCAGCAGCTTAAATTTCGGGCATAACTATGGCTACACCTTC
clone_size: few; d_call: .; j_call: TRBJ2-3; v_call: TRBV20-1; cdr3_aa: CSARVGIDTQYF; cdr3_nt: TGCAGTGCTAGAGTAGGGATAGATACGCAGTATTTT
clone_size: .; d_call: TRBD2; j_call: TRBJ2-5; v_call: TRBV25-1; cdr3_aa: CASSAFGLAGKETQYF; cdr3_nt: TGTGCCAGCAGCGCCTTCGGACTAGCGGGGAAAGAGACCCAGTACTTC
clone_size: .; d_call: .; j_call: TRBJ1-4; v_call: TRBV4-3; cdr3_aa: CASSQDWPGEKLFF; cdr3_nt: TGCGCCAGCAGCCAAGATTGGCCCGGTGAAAAACTGTTTTTT
clone_size: .; d_call: .; j_call: TRBJ1-2; v_call: TRBV6-6; cdr3_aa: CASSYRGNHHGYTF; cdr3_nt: TGTGCCAGCAGTTACCGAGGGAACCACCATGGCTACACCTTC
clone_size: .; d_call: .; j_call: TRBJ1-6; v_call: TRBV7-2; cdr3_aa: CASSGRDNSPLFSPLHF; cdr3_nt: TGTGCCAGCAGCGGACGGGATAACAGTCCATTGTTTTCACCCCTCCACTTT
clone_size: few; d_call: .; j_call: TRBJ2-3; v_call: TRBV20-1; cdr3_aa: CSARGGGVVDTQYF; cdr3_nt: TGCAGTGCTAGAGGAGGCGGGGTTGTAGATACGCAGTATTTT
clone_size: .; d_call: .; j_call: TRBJ2-3; v_call: TRBV9; cdr3_aa: CASSGGGGYTDTQYF; cdr3_nt: TGTGCCAGCAGCGGGGGTGGGGGCTACACAGATACGCAGTATTTT
clone_size: .; d_call: .; j_call: TRBJ2-3; v_call: TRBV7-9; cdr3_aa: CASSLGCSGPDTQYF; cdr3_nt: TGTGCCAGCAGCTTAGGATGCAGTGGGCCAGATACGCAGTATTTT